This T cell receptor beta chain appears in the sequencing data of a study of Tregs in tolerant kidney transplant recipients. Study in general: Related graft donors supplied nonmyeloablative bone marrow transplants, and mixed chimerism was transient. Findings of the study overall: Donor-specific Treg expansion exceeded global Treg expansion in tolerant patients, suggesting antigen drive.

CD4+CD25+CD127- Tregs, CD4+CD25- non-Tregs, CD4 and CD8 cells were sorted. The CDR3 totals 11 residues. Looked up from germline, CDR1 is MRHNA and CDR2 is SNTAGT. Sequencing used immunoSEQ multiplex PCR; TCRdb keeps in-frame clones, though not all of them. The table includes tens of thousands of clones, over 85% detected once. A note on this clone: Its antigen remains unidentified.

This receptor was taken from a human donor who received a combined kidney and bone marrow transplant. The starting material was CD4+ T cells from blood, obtained before the transplant. The V and J genes are TRBV6-4 and TRBJ2-5; D unresolved. Gene TRBJ2-7 matches the end of the DNA better, so the J call may be wrong. Here the CDR3 DNA reads TGTGCCAGCAGTGACTCCTACGAGCAGTACTTC. Amino acids: CASSDSYEQYF.